The 22 T cell receptor beta chains presented below share a single source sample, sequenced in a study of blood T cell repertoires in COVID-19. Generated by immunoSEQ multiplex PCR, the TCRdb table keeps only in-frame clones and is missing some. The profile shows about 6,400 clones, roughly 84% of them singletons. Material: peripheral blood. The receptors come from a human donor with active COVID-19. The donor label of this sample is uncertain.

This chain uses TRBV10-3 with TRBJ1-1; perhaps TRBD1 as D (6 bases). Germline CDR1 and CDR2: ENHRY and SYGVKD. This CDR3 is 15 amino acids long. V dropped 0 bases and J dropped 4 bases, with 12 bases sitting between them. The CDR3 here is CAISESTQGFTEAFF. The CDR3 nucleotides read TGTGCCATCAGTGAGTCGACTCAGGGGTTCACTGAAGCTTTCTTT.

The chain combines TRBV28 with TRBJ2-1, with 9 positions matching TRBD1. The junction had 11 bases not matched to a gene; V was cut back by 4 bases and J by 7 bases. This CDR3 is built from 16 residues. The germline V gene has CDR1 MDHEN and CDR2 SYDVKM. This CDR3 reads CASSSPGQGLKNEQFF. Written as DNA, the CDR3 is TGTGCCAGCAGTTCTCCGGGACAGGGATTGAAAAATGAGCAGTTCTTC.

The rearrangement joins TRBV10-3 to TRBJ2-1; a possible D gene is TRBD1 (6 bases). The V gene's germline CDR1 is ENHRY and CDR2 SYGVKD. The V gene lost 3 bases and the J gene lost 0 bases, with 12 bases spanning the gap. This CDR3 region has 16 residues. CDR3 sequence reads: CAISDEGTSSYNEQFF. The CDR3 coding sequence is TGTGCCATCAGTGACGAGGGGACAAGCTCCTACAATGAGCAGTTCTTC.

The V call is TRBV5-1, the J call TRBJ2-1; 11 bases line up with TRBD2. Germline CDR1 reads SGHRS; CDR2 reads YFSETQ. Trimming removed 6 bases from V and 7 bases from J; junction bases left unmatched: 9. The CDR3 runs to 15 residues. CDR3 sequence (DNA): TGCGCCAGCAACCCCGGGACTAGCGGTTTAAATGAGCAGTTCTTC. It encodes CASNPGTSGLNEQFF.

The chain recombines TRBV15 with TRBJ1-1, with 7 bases that match TRBD1. In germline, CDR1 is LNHNV, CDR2 YYDKDF (reference sequence). The junction had 11 bases not matched to a gene; V was cut back by 0 bases and J by 10 bases. The CDR3 covers 15 residues. This chain's CDR3 is CATSRDLNRGSVAFF. The CDR3 DNA reads TGTGCCACCAGCAGAGATCTGAACAGGGGTAGCGTAGCTTTCTTT.

The rearrangement joins TRBV7-2 to TRBJ1-4; D remains ambiguous. CDR1 and CDR2 (germline): SGHTA, FQGNSA. The CDR3 sequence is 14 residues long. The germline V and J ends were trimmed by 4 bases and 4 bases, with 10 bases remaining between them. The CDR3 DNA reads as TGTGCCAGCAGCTCGACAATTCTTAATGAAAAACTGTTTTTT. Its translation: CASSSTILNEKLFF.

V and J are TRBV5-4 and TRBJ1-6; TRBD1 matches 8 bases. Germline V gene lookup returns CDR1 SGHNT and CDR2 YYREEE (reference sequence). The CDR3 covers 18 residues. Trimming took 3 bases from V and 9 from J; bases not matched to a gene: 17. The CDR3 DNA sequence: TGTGCCAGCAGCTCGGTGGGACAGGACCGTCGGGTGGGTTCACCCCTCCACTTT. Its translation is CASSSVGQDRRVGSPLHF.

The chain joins TRBV25-1 to TRBJ2-5; the D is unclear. The CDR3 length is 14 residues. Trimming removed 5 bases from V and 1 base from J, with 11 bases in between. In germline, CDR1 is MGHDK, CDR2 SYGVNS. The CDR3 bases are TGTGCCAGCAGTACACCTTCCTTCCAAGAGACCCAGTACTTC. As protein: CASSTPSFQETQYF. Full variable domain (outside the CDR3, taken from reference TRBV25-1 and TRBJ2-5): EADIYQTPRYLVIGTGKKITLECSQTMGHDKMYWYQQDPGMELHLIHYSYGVNSTEKGDLSSESTVSRIRTEHFPLTLESARPSHTSQYLCASSTPSFQETQYFGPGTRLLVL.

CDR3 region: CASSSRDRPEEQYF. As DNA, the CDR3 is TGTGCCAGCAGTTCCCGGGACAGACCAGAAGAGCAGTACTTC. The chain couples TRBV6-5 to TRBJ2-7; 7 nucleotides align to TRBD1. CDR3 length: 14 residues. V lost 4 bases, J lost 7 bases, and 10 bases stayed unmatched. Germline assignment: CDR1 MNHEY and CDR2 SVGAGI.

The chain employs TRBV4-1 and TRBJ1-2, with 9 positions matching TRBD1. V shed 3 bases, J shed 7 bases, and the junction held 3 bases outside the gene matches. This CDR3 is 13 amino acids long. Germline V lookup: CDR1 MGHRA, CDR2 YSYEKL. In DNA form, the CDR3 reads TGCGCCAGCAGCCAGGGACAGGGCAGTGGCTACACCTTC. Its translation: CASSQGQGSGYTF.

The CDR3 nucleotides read TGTGCCAGTAGCTTCAACACCAACCCAACTATGGGCTACACCTTC. Its protein is CASSFNTNPTMGYTF. The V gene is TRBV19, the J gene TRBJ1-2; D uncertain. Per germline, CDR1 LNHDA and CDR2 SQIVND (reference sequence). The length of the CDR3 is 15 residues. V was pared by 6 bases and J by 8 bases, with 22 bases between.

The rearrangement joins TRBV15 to TRBJ2-1, with TRBD2 identical over 14 bases. V shed 5 bases and J 9 bases; nucleotides not matched to a gene: 12. This CDR3 contains 17 residues. Germline CDR1 reads LNHNV; CDR2 reads YYDKDF (reference sequence). CDR3 region: CATSPIQGLAGESEQFF. In nucleotides, the CDR3 is TGTGCCACCAGCCCCATTCAGGGACTAGCGGGAGAGAGTGAGCAGTTCTTC.

This clone was recorded once. V usage is TRBV10-2 and J usage is TRBJ1-6; 7 bases agree with TRBD1. Germline CDR1 is WSHSY and CDR2 is SAAADI. The V segment lost 3 bases and the J segment 6 bases; nucleotides outside the gene matches: 8. The CDR3 spans 16 residues. The CDR3 reads CASSDARGVGNSPLHF. CDR3 nucleotides: TGCGCCAGCAGTGACGCCAGGGGGGTTGGTAATTCACCCCTCCACTTT.

The CDR3 sequence: CASSQGAAGVSTDTQYF. The CDR3 nucleotides are TGCGCCAGCAGCCAAGGGGCAGCGGGGGTTAGCACAGATACGCAGTATTTT. This chain links TRBV4-3 with TRBJ2-3, with 8 bases fitting TRBD2. The ends lost 1 base at V and 0 bases at J; junction bases unmatched: 6. Germline CDR1 reads LGHNA; CDR2 reads YSLEER. The CDR3 covers 17 residues.

The rearrangement joins TRBV7-2 to TRBJ2-5; D gene unclear. Germline lookup yields CDR1 SGHTA and CDR2 FQGNSA. The CDR3 totals 11 residues. V was pared by 3 bases and J by 7 bases, with 6 bases between. CDR3 region: CASSLSVTQYF. The CDR3 coding sequence is TGTGCCAGCAGCTTGTCGGTGACCCAGTACTTC.

The V call is TRBV19, the J call TRBJ1-5; D uncertain. Trimming stripped 3 bases from V and 6 bases from J, with 12 bases between. This CDR3 has 14 residues. Germline V gives CDR1 LNHDA, CDR2 SQIVND (reference sequence). For the CDR3, the DNA is TGTGCCAGTAGTATTCCGCCCCGGGGTCAGCCCCAGCATTTT. Translation: CASSIPPRGQPQHF.

In this sample, this clone turned up a few times. The chain combines TRBV5-4 with TRBJ1-6; D not certain. CDR3 length: 13 amino acids. Deletions cut 0 bases from V and 10 bases from J, with 8 bases between. CDR1 SGHNT and CDR2 YYREEE come from the germline V gene (reference sequence). CDR3: CASSLDSGSPLHF. CDR3 nucleotides: TGTGCCAGCAGCTTGGACAGCGGCTCACCCCTCCACTTT.

The CDR3 DNA reads as TGTGCCAGCACTCGTACCCCGGCTAACTATGGCTACACCTTC. Translating gives CASTRTPANYGYTF. The gene calls are TRBV6-5 and TRBJ1-2; the D is unclear. Germline CDR1 reads MNHEY; CDR2 reads SVGAGI. The ends were cut back, 7 bases at V and 0 bases at J, with 12 bases in the middle. The CDR3 extends over 14 amino acids.

V and J are TRBV2 and TRBJ2-4; no definite D call. Deletions cut 3 bases from V and 8 bases from J, with 8 bases between. The V gene's germline CDR1 is SNHLY and CDR2 FYNNEI. This CDR3 spans 12 amino acids. CDR3 bases: TGTGCCAGCAGTGATTCATTAGACATTCAGTACTTC. It encodes CASSDSLDIQYF.

The V call is TRBV18, the J call TRBJ1-4; 7 bases match TRBD1. This CDR3 region has 14 residues. The ends lost 5 bases at V and 4 bases at J; junction bases unmatched: 4. The V gene's germline CDR1 is KGHSH and CDR2 LQKENI. CDR3 bases: TGTGCCAGCTCAGAGGGACAGAATAATGAAAAACTGTTTTTT. Its protein product is CASSEGQNNEKLFF.

The V gene is TRBV7-9, the J gene TRBJ2-7, with TRBD1 matching 8 bases. This CDR3 has 14 amino acids. With V trimmed by 1 base and J by 3 bases, 2 bases remained unmatched. Germline V CDR1 and CDR2: SEHNR, FQNEAQ (reference sequence). CDR3 DNA: TGTGCCAGCAGCTTAGGGACAGGGCTCTACGAGCAGTACTTC. Protein sequence: CASSLGTGLYEQYF.

This clone occurred a few times. The chain is built from TRBV28 and TRBJ1-2, with TRBD1 as a possible D gene (5 bases). The CDR3 contains 13 residues. In germline, CDR1 is MDHEN, CDR2 SYDVKM. Trimming removed 5 bases from V and 8 bases from J, with 15 bases in between. The CDR3 nucleotides read TGTGCCAGCAGTGTGGGGGAGGGGTGGGGCTACACCTTC. Translating gives CASSVGEGWGYTF.